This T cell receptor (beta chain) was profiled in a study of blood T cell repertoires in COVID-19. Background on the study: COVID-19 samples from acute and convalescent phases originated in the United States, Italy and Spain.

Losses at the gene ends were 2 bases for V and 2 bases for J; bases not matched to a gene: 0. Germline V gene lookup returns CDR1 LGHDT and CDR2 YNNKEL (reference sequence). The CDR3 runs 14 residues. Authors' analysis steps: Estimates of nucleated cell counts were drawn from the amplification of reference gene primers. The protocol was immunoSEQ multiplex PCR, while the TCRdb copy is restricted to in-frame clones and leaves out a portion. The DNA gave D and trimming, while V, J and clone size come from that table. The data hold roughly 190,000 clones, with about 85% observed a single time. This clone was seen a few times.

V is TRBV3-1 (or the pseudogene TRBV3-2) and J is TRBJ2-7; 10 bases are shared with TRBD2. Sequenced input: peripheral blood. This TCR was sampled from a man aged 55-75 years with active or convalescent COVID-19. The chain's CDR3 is CASSQLAGAYEQYF. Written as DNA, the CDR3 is TGTGCCAGCAGCCAACTAGCGGGGGCCTACGAGCAGTACTTC.